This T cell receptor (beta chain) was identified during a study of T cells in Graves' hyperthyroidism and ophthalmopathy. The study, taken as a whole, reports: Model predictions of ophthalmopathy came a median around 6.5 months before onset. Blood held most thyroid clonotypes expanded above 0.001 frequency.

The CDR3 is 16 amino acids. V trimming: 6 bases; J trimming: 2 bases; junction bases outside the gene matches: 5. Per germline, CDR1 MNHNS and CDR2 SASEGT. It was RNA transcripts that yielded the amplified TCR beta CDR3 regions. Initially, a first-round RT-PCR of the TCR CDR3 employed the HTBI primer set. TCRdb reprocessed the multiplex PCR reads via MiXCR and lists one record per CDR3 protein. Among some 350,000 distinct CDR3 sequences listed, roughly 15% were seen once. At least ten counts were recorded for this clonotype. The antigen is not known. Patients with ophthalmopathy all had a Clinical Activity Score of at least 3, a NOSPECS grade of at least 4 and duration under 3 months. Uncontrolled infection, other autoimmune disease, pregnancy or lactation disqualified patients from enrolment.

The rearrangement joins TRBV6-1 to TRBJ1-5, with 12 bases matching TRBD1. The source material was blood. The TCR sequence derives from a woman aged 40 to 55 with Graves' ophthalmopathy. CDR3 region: CASRWDRGQGNQPQHF. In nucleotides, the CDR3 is TGTGCCAGCAGGTGGGACAGGGGGCAAGGCAATCAGCCCCAGCATTTT.